This is a list of T cell receptor beta chains from one sample in a study of shared clonotypes between healthy human individuals. Data came from immunoSEQ multiplex PCR; TCRdb stores just in-frame clones and leaves some out. This sample yields roughly 700,000 clones, of which approximately 74% are seen a single time; more than 1.5% belongs to the top ten. The sequenced material came from memory CD4+ T cells sorted from blood. These receptors were obtained from a woman between 25 and 40 years old in good health. The CDR3 runs from the conserved cysteine through the conserved F or W.

cdr3_aa,j_call,v_call
CASRKGLLAGGPNEQYF,TRBJ2-7,TRBV2
CSVDSGTDTQYF,TRBJ2-3,TRBV29-1
CASKEGGNYNEQFF,TRBJ2-1,TRBV19
CASSENSGNQPQHF,TRBJ1-5,TRBV2
CASSLYRDYGYTF,TRBJ1-2,TRBV27
CAWSRRSDSPNYGYTF,TRBJ1-2,TRBV30
CASGGRDRGFIEQFF,TRBJ2-1,TRBV27
CASSTGTAGHAGYTF,TRBJ1-2,TRBV5-6
CAISEQGVPYEQYF,TRBJ2-7,TRBV10-3
CSVVRDRGLVEQFF,TRBJ2-1,TRBV29-1
CASSLAESSYEQYF,TRBJ2-7,TRBV27
CASSLTGGSGTEAFF,TRBJ1-1,TRBV7-2
CASSTTFEAFF,TRBJ1-1,TRBV28
CASSSPGRSGLARMNEQFF,TRBJ2-1,TRBV28
CASREVLGGIEEQYF,TRBJ2-7,TRBV28
CASSLSGTQETQYF,TRBJ2-5,TRBV7-9
CASSDRGRNQPQHF,TRBJ1-5,TRBV10-2
CASSQGVNEQFF,TRBJ2-1,TRBV28
CASSQTSGGTYGYTF,TRBJ1-2,TRBV28
CAWRDFPRSYEQYF,TRBJ2-7,TRBV30
CASSYVLYEQYF,TRBJ2-7,TRBV6-5
CACGHYSGNTIYF,TRBJ1-3,TRBV30
CAWRREGTDTQYF,TRBJ2-3,TRBV30
CASTLAGGYNEQFF,TRBJ2-1,TRBV5-1
CASSDPGRPSDTEAFF,TRBJ1-1,TRBV6-1
CASRADRGEQYF,TRBJ2-7,TRBV28
CASSLLGLAAYEQYF,.,TRBV27
CASSGDGGGNTIYF,TRBJ1-3,TRBV11-2
CASSQEWTGEFYEQYF,TRBJ2-7,TRBV4-2
CASSLDILNPSEVQYF,TRBJ2-7,TRBV11-2
CASSAWAGDNEQFF,TRBJ2-1,TRBV6-6
CASSFFGGNEQFF,TRBJ2-1,TRBV11-3
CASSPGQSYNEKLFF,TRBJ1-4,TRBV5-1
CASTPGTSGRAKRYNEQFF,TRBJ2-1,TRBV2
CASSRGGRAYEQYF,.,TRBV14
CASSFDDSRLYGYTF,TRBJ1-2,TRBV5-1
CASSSASPGLIFPDTQYF,TRBJ2-3,TRBV19
CASSQGAGGEKLFF,TRBJ1-4,TRBV4-1
CASRIDRGGETQYF,TRBJ2-5,TRBV19
CASSRQWSSTDTQYF,TRBJ2-3,TRBV11-2